This T cell receptor (beta chain) was captured in a study of T cells in localized non-small cell lung cancer. Here immunoSEQ multiplex PCR was the method, and the copy in TCRdb shows in-frame clones only, minus some. The sample shows 100,000 to 150,000 clones, approximately 88% of them seen only once. The germline V and J ends were trimmed by 7 bases and 2 bases, with 18 bases remaining between them. This CDR3 region has 16 residues. The origin of this receptor is a female donor over 55 with stage I lung adenocarcinoma. The material was peripheral blood, obtained before any cancer treatment. V and J are TRBV23-1 and TRBJ1-5, with D possibly matching TRBD1 (5 bases). TRBV23-1 is identified as an open reading frame with a role that is uncertain. In DNA form, the CDR3 reads TGCGCCAGCAAAGGCCGGAGGAGGGGTGGCAATCAGCCCCAGCATTTT. Translation: CASKGRRRGGNQPQHF.